These 7 T cell receptor beta chains share one sample of origin, sequenced in a study of HIV-infected patients and healthy controls. Approximately 510 ng RNA was reverse transcribed with alpha and beta constant-region primers. Alpha and beta chain libraries were made separately by chain-specific third strand synthesis with multiplexing indices. MiXCR, run by TCRdb on the 5' RACE reads, gives a single entry per CDR3 protein. Seen here are about 10,000 distinct CDR3 sequences, 6.5% to 9% observed once, and the top ten hold 5.8%. No cell fractionation was done, so the repertoire covers all unsorted peripheral blood T cells. Specimen: blood. Every receptor here comes from an adult in good health.

Sample share makes this clonotype medium-sized. The chain is built from TRBV28 and TRBJ2-1; 7 bases are a match to TRBD1. Trimming removed 4 bases from V and 5 bases from J; junction bases left unmatched: 2. Germline values: CDR1 MDHEN, CDR2 SYDVKM. The CDR3 is 13 residues long. This CDR3 reads CASSWDSNNEQFF. The CDR3 nucleotides read TGTGCCAGCAGTTGGGACAGCAACAATGAGCAGTTCTTC.

In its sample, this clonotype is medium-sized. This rearrangement joins TRBV12-3 or TRBV12-4 to TRBJ2-7, with D uncertain. The CDR3 spans 14 residues. V lost 1 base, J lost 5 bases, and 12 bases lay in between. Here the CDR3 DNA reads TGTGCCAGCAGTTTAGTCGAGAGGACCGACGAGCAGTACTTC. The encoded protein is CASSLVERTDEQYF.

This clonotype came up once. The rearrangement uses TRBV20-1 and TRBJ2-3; 7 bases are a match to TRBD2. V dropped 2 bases and J dropped 4; count of bases not matched to a gene: 3. Per the germline V gene, CDR1 is DFQATT and CDR2 is SNEGSKA (reference sequence). The length of the CDR3 is 13 residues. The DNA of the CDR3 is TGCAGTGCTAGATTAGCGGGCCCAGATACGCAGTATTTT. Translated, it gives CSARLAGPDTQYF.

In its sample, this clonotype was seen many times. The chain joins TRBV11-3 to TRBJ2-3, with TRBD2 as a possible D gene (6 bases). The V gene's germline CDR1 is SGHNT and CDR2 YENEEA. The CDR3 runs 14 residues. Deletions cut 5 bases from V and 1 base from J, with 10 bases between. The DNA of the CDR3 is TGTGCCAGCAGCCCCCGGAGGGGCACAGATACGCAGTATTTT. Its translation is CASSPRRGTDTQYF.

This clonotype was observed many times. The rearrangement joins TRBV3-1 to TRBJ1-2; 7 nucleotides agree with TRBD1. The CDR3 is 17 amino acids. Germline loops: CDR1 LGHDT, CDR2 YNNKEL (reference sequence). V trimming: 4 bases; J trimming: 7 bases; junction bases outside the gene matches: 18. The CDR3, as DNA: TGTGCCAGCAGCCCCTCGGCGTTAGGGGGCGGGTTTGGTGGCTACACCTTC. Translating it yields CASSPSALGGGFGGYTF. Full variable domain (remainder filled in from reference TRBV3-1 and TRBJ1-2): DTAVSQTPKYLVTQMGNDKSIKCEQNLGHDTMYWYKQDSKKFLKIMFSYNNKELIINETVPNRFSPKSPDKAHLNLHINSLELGDSAVYFCASSPSALGGGFGGYTFGSGTRLTVV.

This clonotype came up a few times. This chain joins TRBV6-5 and TRBJ1-1; a possible D gene is TRBD1 (5 bases). This CDR3 region has 13 residues. Germline assignment: CDR1 MNHEY and CDR2 SVGAGI. The V and J ends lost 8 bases and 4 bases respectively, with 14 bases between them. CDR3 DNA: TGTGCCAGCTCACGGGGCGGGAGCACTGAAGCTTTCTTT. Translated: CASSRGGSTEAFF.

This clonotype showed up many times. The rearrangement joins TRBV5-1 to TRBJ2-3, with TRBD2 identical over 8 bases. Per germline, CDR1 SGHRS and CDR2 YFSETQ. With 4 bases clipped from V and 4 bases from J, the junction kept 11 bases outside the gene matches. The CDR3 loop spans 16 amino acids. The CDR3 DNA reads TGCGCCAGCAGCACCCGCTTAGCGGGGACCTCAGATACGCAGTATTTT. Translation: CASSTRLAGTSDTQYF.